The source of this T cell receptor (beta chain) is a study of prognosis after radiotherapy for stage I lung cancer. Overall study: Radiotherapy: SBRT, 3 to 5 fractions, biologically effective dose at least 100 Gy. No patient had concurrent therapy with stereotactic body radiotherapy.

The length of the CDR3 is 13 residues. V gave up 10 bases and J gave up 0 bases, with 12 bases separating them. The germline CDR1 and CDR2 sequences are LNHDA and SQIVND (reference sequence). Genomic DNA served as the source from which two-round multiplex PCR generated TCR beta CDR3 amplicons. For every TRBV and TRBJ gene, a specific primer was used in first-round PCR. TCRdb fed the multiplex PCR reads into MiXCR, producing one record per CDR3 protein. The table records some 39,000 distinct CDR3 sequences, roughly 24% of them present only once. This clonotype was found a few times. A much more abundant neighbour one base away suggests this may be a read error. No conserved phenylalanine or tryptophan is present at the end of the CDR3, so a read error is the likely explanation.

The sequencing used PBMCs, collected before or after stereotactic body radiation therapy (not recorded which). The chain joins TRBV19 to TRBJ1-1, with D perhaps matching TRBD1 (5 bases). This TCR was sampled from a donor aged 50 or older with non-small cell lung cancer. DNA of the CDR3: TGTGCCACCGGAAGGGGCATGAACACTGAAGCTTTCTCT. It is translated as CATGRGMNTEAFS.